This TCR beta chain stems from a study of identical twins. TCRdb re-analysed the 5' RACE reads in MiXCR, keeping a single row per CDR3 protein. The sample yields about 890,000 distinct CDR3 sequences, 12% seen once. These data are also associated with another study on yellow fever vaccine responses in identical twins.

The TCR originated in a woman between 18 and 29 years old in good health. Sample: PBMCs.

CDR3 in amino acids: CSARDRVFEQYF. Here the CDR3 DNA reads TGCAGTGCTAGGGACAGGGTCTTCGAGCAGTACTTC. The chain joins TRBV20-1 to TRBJ2-7; 8 positions agree with TRBD1. Germline V gives CDR1 DFQATT, CDR2 SNEGSKA (reference sequence). This CDR3 is built from 12 residues. The junction had 4 bases not matched to a gene; V was cut back by 3 bases and J by 6 bases.